The source of this TCR beta chain is a study of blood T cells in healthy people across ages. Overall study results and limits: In the absence of known donor CMV status, changes in expanded clonotypes were possibly confounded.

This CDR3 region has 14 residues. The germline V gene has CDR1 MNHEY and CDR2 SMNVEV (reference sequence). Unmatched junction bases numbered 5, after V lost 2 bases and J lost 8 bases. Remarks on this clonotype: The antigen is undetermined.

Then a second PCR, running roughly 6 to 12 cycles, was carried out with a sample-barcoded 5' primer and a J-beta primer mix. Each cDNA molecule, via a template-switch adaptor with 12 random nucleotides, was tagged. TCRdb analysed the 5' RACE reads with MiXCR anew, one entry per CDR3 protein. This sample has 790,000 or so distinct CDR3 sequences, with approximately 53% found just once. The chain couples TRBV27 to TRBJ2-1; 8 bases line up with TRBD2. Sequenced: blood. The receptor was isolated from a man aged 40-55 years in good health. This CDR3 reads CASSLAGGEYEQFF. Written as DNA, the CDR3 is TGTGCCAGCAGTTTAGCGGGGGGCGAGTATGAGCAGTTCTTC.